This T cell receptor (beta chain) was found in a study of circulating and synovial CD4+ cells in juvenile arthritis. V dropped 0 bases and J dropped 10 bases, with 12 bases sitting between them. The germline V gene has CDR1 SGHAT and CDR2 FQNNGV. The CDR3 spans 13 residues. The data were produced by immunoSEQ multiplex PCR, yet TCRdb's version contains in-frame clones alone and is incomplete. The data contain about 33,000 clones, roughly 95% of them singletons. Concerning this clone itself: The antigen is undetermined.

Findings of the study overall: Compared with bulk blood, circulating pathogenic-like lymphocytes shared substantially more CDR3 sequences with synovial T cells.

The sequenced material came from CD4+ T cells from blood. The receptor was derived from a human donor with juvenile idiopathic arthritis. This chain uses TRBV11-2 with TRBJ1-1, with D unclear. CDR3 sequence: CASSLDLPIGAFF. The CDR3 DNA reads TGTGCCAGCAGCTTAGATCTTCCGATCGGAGCTTTCTTT.